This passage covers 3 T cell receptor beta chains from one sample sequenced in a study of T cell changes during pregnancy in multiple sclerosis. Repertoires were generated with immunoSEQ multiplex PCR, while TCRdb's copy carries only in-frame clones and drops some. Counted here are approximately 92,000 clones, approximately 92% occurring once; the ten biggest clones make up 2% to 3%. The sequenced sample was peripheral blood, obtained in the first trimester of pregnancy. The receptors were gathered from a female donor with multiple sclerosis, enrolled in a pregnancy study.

CDR3 amino acids: CASSLAGVDEKLFF. CDR3 coding DNA: TGTGCCAGCAGCTTGGCAGGGGTAGATGAAAAACTGTTTTTT. The chain has TRBV7-2 and TRBJ1-4, with D possibly matching TRBD1 (6 bases). This CDR3 is 14 amino acids long. Between the trimmed V and J ends, which lost 3 bases and 6 bases, there was a span of 11 bases. Germline V gene data show CDR1 as SGHTA and CDR2 as FQGNSA.

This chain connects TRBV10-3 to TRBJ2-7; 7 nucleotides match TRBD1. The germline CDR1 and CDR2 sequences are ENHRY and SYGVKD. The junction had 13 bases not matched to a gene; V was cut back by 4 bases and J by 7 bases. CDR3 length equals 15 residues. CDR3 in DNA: TGTGCCATCAGTGTTGGACAGGCTCGTGGTGCAGAGCAGTACTTC. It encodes CAISVGQARGAEQYF.

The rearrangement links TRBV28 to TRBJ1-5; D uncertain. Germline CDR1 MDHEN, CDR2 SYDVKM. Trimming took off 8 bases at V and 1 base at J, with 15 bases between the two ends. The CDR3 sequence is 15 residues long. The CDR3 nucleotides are TGTGCCAGCTCACGGGGAATAGGGAGCAATCAGCCCCAGCATTTT. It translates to CASSRGIGSNQPQHF.